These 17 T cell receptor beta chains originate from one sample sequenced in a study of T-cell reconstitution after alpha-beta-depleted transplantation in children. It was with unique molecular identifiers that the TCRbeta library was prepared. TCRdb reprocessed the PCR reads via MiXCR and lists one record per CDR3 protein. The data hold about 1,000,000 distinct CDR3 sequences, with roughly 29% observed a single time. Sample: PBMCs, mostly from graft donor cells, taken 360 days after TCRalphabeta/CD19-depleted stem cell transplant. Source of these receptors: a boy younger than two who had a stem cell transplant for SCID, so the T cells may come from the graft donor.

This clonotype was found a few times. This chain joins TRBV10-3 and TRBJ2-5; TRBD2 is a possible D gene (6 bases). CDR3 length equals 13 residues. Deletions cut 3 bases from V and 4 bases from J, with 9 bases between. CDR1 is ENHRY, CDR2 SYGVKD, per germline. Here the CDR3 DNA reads TGTGCCATCAGTGAACTAGCAGGAGAGACCCAGTACTTC. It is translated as CAISELAGETQYF.

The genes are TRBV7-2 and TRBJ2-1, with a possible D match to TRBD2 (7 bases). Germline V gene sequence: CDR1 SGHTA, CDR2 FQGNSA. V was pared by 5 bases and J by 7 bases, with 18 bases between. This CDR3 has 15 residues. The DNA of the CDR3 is TGTGCCAGCAGCCATGGGCACGGGGGGCGGAATGAGCAGTTCTTC. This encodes CASSHGHGGRNEQFF. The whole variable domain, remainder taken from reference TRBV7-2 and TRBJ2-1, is GAGVSQSPSNKVTEKGKDVELRCDPISGHTALYWYRQSLGQGLEFLIYFQGNSAPDKSGLPSDRFSAERTGGSVSTLTIQRTQQEDSAVYLCASSHGHGGRNEQFFGPGTRLTVL.

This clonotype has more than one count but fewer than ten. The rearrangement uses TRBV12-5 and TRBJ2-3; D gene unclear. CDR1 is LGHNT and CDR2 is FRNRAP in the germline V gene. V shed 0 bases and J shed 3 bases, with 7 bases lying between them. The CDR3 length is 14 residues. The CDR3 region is CASGLVTVTDTQYF. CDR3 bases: TGTGCTAGTGGTTTGGTAACAGTGACAGATACGCAGTATTTT. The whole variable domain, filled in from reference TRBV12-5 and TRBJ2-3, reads DARVTQTPRHKVTEMGQEVTMRCQPILGHNTVFWYRQTMMQGLELLAYFRNRAPLDDSGMPKDRFSAEMPDATLATLKIQPSEPRDSAVYFCASGLVTVTDTQYFGPGTRLTVL.

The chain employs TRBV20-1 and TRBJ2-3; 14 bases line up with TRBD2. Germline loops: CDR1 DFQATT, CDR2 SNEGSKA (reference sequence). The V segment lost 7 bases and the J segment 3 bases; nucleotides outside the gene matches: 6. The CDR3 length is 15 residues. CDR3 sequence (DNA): TGCAGTGTCACGACTAGCGGGGGGGAGACAGATACGCAGTATTTT. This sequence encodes CSVTTSGGETDTQYF.

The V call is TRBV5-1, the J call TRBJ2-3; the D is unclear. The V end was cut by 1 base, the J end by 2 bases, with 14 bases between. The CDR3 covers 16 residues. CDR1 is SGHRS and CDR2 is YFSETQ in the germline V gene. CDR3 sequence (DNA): TGCGCCAGCAGCTTGCCGACCACGAGATTCACAGATACGCAGTATTTT. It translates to CASSLPTTRFTDTQYF.

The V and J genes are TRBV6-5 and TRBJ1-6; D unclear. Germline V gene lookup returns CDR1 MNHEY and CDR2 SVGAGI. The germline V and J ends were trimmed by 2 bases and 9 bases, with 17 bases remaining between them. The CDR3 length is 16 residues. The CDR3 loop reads CASSYGSAGSGSPLHF. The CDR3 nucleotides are TGTGCCAGCAGTTACGGGTCCGCGGGTTCTGGTTCACCCCTCCACTTT.

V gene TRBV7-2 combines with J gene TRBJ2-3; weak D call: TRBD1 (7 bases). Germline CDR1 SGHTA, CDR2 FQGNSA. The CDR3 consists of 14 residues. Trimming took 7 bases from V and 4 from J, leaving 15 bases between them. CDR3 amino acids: CASKVGRGADTQYF. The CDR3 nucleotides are TGTGCCAGCAAGGTCGGCAGGGGGGCAGATACGCAGTATTTT.

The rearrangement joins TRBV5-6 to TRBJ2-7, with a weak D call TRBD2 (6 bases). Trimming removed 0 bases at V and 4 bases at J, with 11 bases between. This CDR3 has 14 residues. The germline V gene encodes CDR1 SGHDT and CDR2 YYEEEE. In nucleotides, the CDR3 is TGTGCCAGCAGCTTGGGAGGGGAGGCTTACGAGCAGTACTTC. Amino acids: CASSLGGEAYEQYF.

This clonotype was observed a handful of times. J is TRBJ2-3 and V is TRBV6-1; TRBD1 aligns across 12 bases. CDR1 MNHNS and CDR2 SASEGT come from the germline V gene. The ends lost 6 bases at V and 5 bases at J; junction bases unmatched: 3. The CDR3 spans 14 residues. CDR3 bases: TGTGCCAGCAGGGGACAGGGGGCTGGAGATACGCAGTATTTT. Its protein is CASRGQGAGDTQYF.

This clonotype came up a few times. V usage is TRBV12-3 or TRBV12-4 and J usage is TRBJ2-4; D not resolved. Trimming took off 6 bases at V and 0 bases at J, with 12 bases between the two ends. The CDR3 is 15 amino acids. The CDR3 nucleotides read TGTGCCAGCAGCCCTTCGTTCGGAGCCAAAAACATTCAGTACTTC. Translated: CASSPSFGAKNIQYF.

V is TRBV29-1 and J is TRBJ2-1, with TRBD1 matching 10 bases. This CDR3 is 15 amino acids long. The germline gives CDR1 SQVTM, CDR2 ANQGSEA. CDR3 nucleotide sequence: TGCACGGCGGGCCGTACCGGGACAGGGGTCAATGAGCAGTTCTTC. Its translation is CTAGRTGTGVNEQFF.

The CDR3 DNA reads as TGTGCCTGGAGTGTACTGCAAGGGCCTCACTACGAGCAGTACTTC. Protein sequence: CAWSVLQGPHYEQYF. The J gene is TRBJ2-7, the V gene TRBV30; D is uncertain. The CDR3 sequence is 15 residues long. Germline-derived CDR1 and CDR2 are GTSNPN and SVGIG (reference sequence). Trimming removed 0 bases at V and 3 bases at J, with 15 bases between.

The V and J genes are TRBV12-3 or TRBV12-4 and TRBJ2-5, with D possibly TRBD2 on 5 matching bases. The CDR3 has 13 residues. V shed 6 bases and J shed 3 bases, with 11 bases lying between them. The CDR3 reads CASRVSGKETQYF. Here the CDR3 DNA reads TGTGCCAGCAGGGTGAGCGGTAAAGAGACCCAGTACTTC.

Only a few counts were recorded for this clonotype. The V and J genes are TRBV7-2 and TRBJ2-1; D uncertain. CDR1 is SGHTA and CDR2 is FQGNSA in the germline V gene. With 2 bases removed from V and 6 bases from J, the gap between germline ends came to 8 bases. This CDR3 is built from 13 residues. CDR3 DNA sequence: TGTGCCAGCAGCTTACTCAGGTCCAATGAGCAGTTCTTC. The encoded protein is CASSLLRSNEQFF.

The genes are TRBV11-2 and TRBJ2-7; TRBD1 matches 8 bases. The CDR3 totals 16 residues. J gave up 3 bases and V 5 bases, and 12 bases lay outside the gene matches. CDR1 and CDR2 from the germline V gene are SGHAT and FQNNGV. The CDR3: CASSPIADREDYEQYF. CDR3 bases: TGTGCCAGCAGCCCCATCGCGGACAGGGAAGACTACGAGCAGTACTTC.

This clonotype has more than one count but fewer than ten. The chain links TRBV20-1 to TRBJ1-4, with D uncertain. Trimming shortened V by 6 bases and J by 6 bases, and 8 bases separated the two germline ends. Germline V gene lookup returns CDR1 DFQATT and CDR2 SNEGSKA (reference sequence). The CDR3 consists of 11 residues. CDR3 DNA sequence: TGCAGTGCCCCACTCCATGAAAAACTGTTTTTT. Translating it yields CSAPLHEKLFF.

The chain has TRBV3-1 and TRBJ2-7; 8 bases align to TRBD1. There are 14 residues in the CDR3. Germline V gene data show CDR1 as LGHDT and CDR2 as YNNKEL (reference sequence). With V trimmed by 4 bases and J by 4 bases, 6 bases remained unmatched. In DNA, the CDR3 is TGTGCCAGCAGCCTCAGGACAGGGAGGTACGAGCAGTACTTC. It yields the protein CASSLRTGRYEQYF.